This T cell receptor (beta chain) originates from a study of shared clonotypes between healthy human individuals. Replicate PCRs for sorted subsets used 200 ng DNA; this equaled around 28,000 T cell genomes. Measured with immunoSEQ multiplex PCR; TCRdb has only the in-frame clones, and not every one. The table records some 790,000 clones, approximately 72% of them present only once. The germline V gene encodes CDR1 ENHRY and CDR2 SYGVKD. V was trimmed by 6 bases and J by 4 bases, leaving 13 bases between them. The CDR3 sequence is 13 residues long. Sample: memory CD4+ T cells sorted from blood. Subset meaning: CD45RA-negative fraction. This TCR was sampled from a woman aged 25 to 45 in good health. This chain uses TRBV10-3 with TRBJ2-7; a possible D gene is TRBD1 (6 bases). This CDR3 is CAISPPGAYEQYF. In DNA form, the CDR3 reads TGTGCCATCAGCCCTCCAGGGGCTTACGAGCAGTACTTC.